The T cell receptor beta chain under discussion was sequenced for a study of blood T cell repertoires in COVID-19. About the research overall: Whether acute or convalescent, the COVID-19 samples came from the United States, Italy and Spain. T cells, B-cell-depleted T cells, or PBMCs provided the cDNA or gDNA that served as material.

The assay was immunoSEQ multiplex PCR, and TCRdb's table has in-frame clones only and misses some. The table has 95,000 to 150,000 clones, roughly 90% seen once. Germline CDR1 and CDR2: MDHEN and SYDVKM. The ends were cut back, 5 bases at V and 0 bases at J, with 11 bases in the middle. This CDR3 contains 14 residues. The gene calls are TRBV28 and TRBJ2-7; TRBD1 is a possible D gene (6 bases). This TCR came from an elderly woman with acute or convalescent COVID-19. What was sequenced was peripheral blood. CDR3 nucleotide sequence: TGTGCCAGCAGTCGTACAGGGTTCTCCTACGAGCAGTACTTC. Translated, it gives CASSRTGFSYEQYF.